The next 13 T cell receptor beta chains were all read from a single sample in a study of control samples from healthy donors and cancer patients. Using immunoSEQ multiplex PCR, the repertoire was profiled, and TCRdb retains in-frame clones only, with some absent. The data contain 60,000 to 75,000 clones, roughly 86% of them seen just once; the ten biggest clones take up roughly 2.4%. The sequencing sample was made of PBMCs. All receptors derive from a woman aged 45-65 years with head and neck cancer.

This clone was observed a few times. The rearrangement joins TRBV12-3 or TRBV12-4 to TRBJ1-1; D ambiguous. The CDR3 has 13 amino acids. V was trimmed by 2 bases and J by 1 base, leaving 5 bases between them. CDR3 protein: CASSLWGNTEAFF. In DNA, the CDR3 is TGTGCCAGCAGTTTATGGGGGAACACTGAAGCTTTCTTT.

To note about this clone: This specimen includes other DNA sequences encoding the same CDR3. The chain has TRBV6-1 and TRBJ2-7, with 13 bases aligning to TRBD2. The CDR3 covers 16 residues. The germline V gene has CDR1 MNHNS and CDR2 SASEGT. The V segment lost 3 bases and the J segment 4 bases; nucleotides outside the gene matches: 6. Here the CDR3 DNA reads TGTGCCAGCAGTGACAAAGCGGGACTAGCGGGGTACGAGCAGTACTTC. Translating it yields CASSDKAGLAGYEQYF.

The gene calls are TRBV5-1 and TRBJ2-7; D assignment may be TRBD1 or TRBD2 (5 bases each). V dropped 10 bases and J dropped 6 bases, with 8 bases sitting between them. The CDR3 is made up of 9 amino acids. Per germline, CDR1 SGHRS and CDR2 YFSETQ. In nucleotides, the CDR3 is TGCGCCCTTGGGGGCGAGCAGTACTTC. Translating it yields CALGGEQYF.

In its sample, this clone was seen a few times. This sequence joins TRBV5-4 and TRBJ1-2; D possibly corresponds to TRBD1 (5 bases). Looked up from germline, CDR1 is SGHNT and CDR2 is YYREEE (reference sequence). The CDR3 totals 14 residues. The germline V and J ends were trimmed by 2 bases and 0 bases, with 8 bases remaining between them. In DNA, the CDR3 is TGTGCCAGCAGCTTCCAGGGTCCTAACTATGGCTACACCTTC. This codes for CASSFQGPNYGYTF.

The rearrangement links TRBV28 to TRBJ1-4, with D possibly being TRBD1 (6 bases). V was trimmed by 3 bases and J by 8 bases, leaving 13 bases between them. The germline CDR1 and CDR2 sequences are MDHEN and SYDVKM. The CDR3 extends over 14 amino acids. The CDR3 loop is CASSLSGTGEKLFF. The CDR3 region has the DNA TGTGCCAGCAGTTTGTCTGGTACAGGGGAAAAACTGTTTTTT. Based on the CDR3 plus reference TRBV28 and TRBJ1-4, the full variable domain is DVKVTQSSRYLVKRTGEKVFLECVQDMDHENMFWYRQDPGLGLRLIYFSYDVKMKEKGDIPEGYSVSREKKERFSLILESASTNQTSMYLCASSLSGTGEKLFFGSGTQLSVL.

Points on this clone: Germline is not matched at one junction end, which may reflect a read error. The gene calls are TRBV7-6 and TRBJ2-3; TRBD2 agrees at 9 bases. This CDR3 region has 15 residues. CDR1 is SGHVS and CDR2 is FNYEAQ in the germline V gene. The CDR3 region has the DNA TGTGCCAGCAGCCTAGCGGGGCCTAGCACAGATACGCAGTATTTT. This encodes CASSLAGPSTDTQYF.

The chain couples TRBV5-1 to TRBJ2-5; a possible D gene is TRBD1 (6 bases). Trimming cost V 5 bases and J 2 bases, with 10 bases left between them. The V gene's germline CDR1 is SGHRS and CDR2 YFSETQ. The CDR3 has 13 amino acids. In DNA form, the CDR3 reads TGCGCCAGCAGGCAGGGGATTCAAGAGACCCAGTACTTC. This encodes CASRQGIQETQYF. Complete variable domain (other parts from reference TRBV5-1 and TRBJ2-5): KAGVTQTPRYLIKTRGQQVTLSCSPISGHRSVSWYQQTPGQGLQFLFEYFSETQRNKGNFPGRFSGRQFSNSRSEMNVSTLELGDSALYLCASRQGIQETQYFGPGTRLLVL.

This chain connects TRBV6-2 or TRBV6-3 to TRBJ2-7, with D perhaps matching TRBD1 (5 bases). V gave up 2 bases and J gave up 0 bases, with 14 bases separating them. The CDR3 sequence is 16 residues long. The germline V gene encodes CDR1 MNHEY and CDR2 SVGEGT. CDR3 coding DNA: TGTGCCAGCAGTTACGGGCAGGGTAGACTCTCCTACGAGCAGTACTTC. Translation gives CASSYGQGRLSYEQYF.

The chain has TRBV12-3 or TRBV12-4 and TRBJ1-4; no reliable D call. The CDR3 consists of 13 residues. Trimming removed 8 bases at V and 5 bases at J, with 12 bases between. In DNA form, the CDR3 reads TGTGCCAGCCAAGAAGAGCTGAATGAAAAACTGTTTTTT. Translating gives CASQEELNEKLFF.

This chain joins TRBV19 and TRBJ2-2, with 10 nucleotides matching TRBD2. This CDR3 has 19 amino acids. Germline CDR1 and CDR2: LNHDA and SQIVND (reference sequence). The CDR3 reads CAVPRSSLAGEMNTGELFF. The CDR3 coding sequence is TGTGCTGTCCCCCGCTCATCGCTAGCGGGGGAAATGAACACCGGGGAGCTGTTTTTT.

The rearrangement links TRBV11-2 to TRBJ2-2, with a weak D call TRBD2 (5 bases). V gave up 2 bases and J gave up 5 bases, with 12 bases separating them. The CDR3 is made up of 15 amino acids. Germline values: CDR1 SGHAT, CDR2 FQNNGV. The CDR3: CASSLRPAGTGELFF. The CDR3 DNA follows: TGTGCCAGCAGCTTACGGCCTGCGGGTACCGGGGAGCTGTTTTTT.

The chain is built from TRBV4-2 and TRBJ2-3; D unresolved. The CDR3 is 16 residues long. Germline CDR1 is LGHNA and CDR2 is YNFKEQ. Trimming took off 3 bases at V and 2 bases at J, with 15 bases between the two ends. CDR3 coding DNA: TGTGCCAGCAGCCAGGAGTTCCGCACAAACACAGATACGCAGTATTTT. Translation: CASSQEFRTNTDTQYF.

This clone occurred once. V and J are TRBV19 and TRBJ1-6; 7 bases match TRBD1. Germline values: CDR1 LNHDA, CDR2 SQIVND (reference sequence). Trimming removed 0 bases from V and 9 bases from J; junction bases left unmatched: 8. There are 16 residues in the CDR3. DNA of the CDR3: TGTGCCAGTAGTATAGATCGGGACAGCGCATCTTCACCCCTCCACTTT. This translates into CASSIDRDSASSPLHF.